What follows are 12 T cell receptor beta chains derived from one specimen sequenced in a study of blood T cell repertoires in COVID-19 (TCRdb year 2020). Libraries came from the immunoSEQ multiplex PCR assay. Drawn from immuneACCESS, this table holds only the in-frame rearrangements with V and J called that TCRdb kept. Clones are partly lost; checked studies trace under half to an unresolved V gene and leave the rest unexplained. The sample table holds some 140,000 clones, of which approximately 82% were seen once. The ten largest clones represent roughly 11% of the sample. What was sequenced was peripheral blood. The receptors originated from a man aged 55 to 70 who had recovered from COVID-19.

This clone was counted a few times. This sequence joins TRBV28 and TRBJ1-6, with D perhaps TRBD1 (6 bases). Germline CDR1 reads MDHEN; CDR2 reads SYDVKM. The length of the CDR3 is 16 residues. Trimming removed 5 bases from V and 7 bases from J, with 18 bases in between. CDR3 sequence (DNA): TGTGCCAGCAGTCCCCCCCCGAACAGGGACAATTCACCCCTCCACTTT. It yields the protein CASSPPPNRDNSPLHF.

The CDR3 region has the DNA TGTGCCAGCAGCCAATTTCCGGGGTCCTCTAACACTGAAGCTTTCTTT. Its protein product is CASSQFPGSSNTEAFF. The chain uses TRBV3-1 (or the pseudogene TRBV3-2) and TRBJ1-1, with D hard to call. The germline V and J ends were trimmed by 2 bases and 2 bases, with 15 bases remaining between them. There are 16 residues in the CDR3. Looked up from germline, CDR1 is LGHDT and CDR2 is YNNKEL (reference sequence).

This clone was seen only once. The chain combines TRBV6-2 or TRBV6-3 with TRBJ1-1; D is perhaps TRBD1 (5 bases). Per germline, CDR1 MNHEY and CDR2 SVGEGT. V was cut by 7 bases and J by 6 bases, with 18 bases left in between. The CDR3 is 14 residues long. CDR3 in DNA: TGTGCCAGCAACCCCACCGGGGGGAATCCTGAAGCTTTCTTT. Translating it yields CASNPTGGNPEAFF.

The gene calls are TRBV7-9 and TRBJ1-2; D not certain. Per the germline V gene, CDR1 is SEHNR and CDR2 is FQNEAQ (reference sequence). The CDR3 has 13 amino acids. With 5 bases removed from V and 5 bases from J, the gap between germline ends came to 12 bases. In nucleotides, the CDR3 is TGTGCCAGCAGCGCGGGGTGGGGTTATGGCTACACCTTC. Protein: CASSAGWGYGYTF.

V and J are TRBV5-7 and TRBJ2-1, with 14 nucleotides matching TRBD2. TRBV5-7 is an open reading frame whose function is uncertain. The CDR3 runs to 16 residues. V dropped 2 bases and J dropped 7; count of bases not matched to a gene: 5. The CDR3 DNA is TGTGCCAGCAGCTTCAAGACTAGCGGGAGGGTTAATGAGCAGTTCTTC. Translation gives CASSFKTSGRVNEQFF.

This chain joins TRBV7-2 and TRBJ1-1; a possible D gene is TRBD1 (5 bases). The CDR3 totals 15 residues. V was shortened by 1 base and J by 2 bases, with 11 bases between the two germline ends. The germline V gene has CDR1 SGHTA and CDR2 FQGNSA. CDR3 DNA sequence: TGTGCCAGCAGCTTAGGCGTGACAGCTAACACTGAAGCTTTCTTT. As protein: CASSLGVTANTEAFF.

This chain links TRBV7-2 with TRBJ2-5; TRBD2 aligns across 7 bases. Germline lookup yields CDR1 SGHTA and CDR2 FQGNSA. This CDR3 is built from 17 residues. V was pared by 5 bases and J by 5 bases, with 17 bases of the junction left unmatched. In nucleotides, the CDR3 is TGTGCCAGCAGCCCAGATCTCACGGGGGGAGGTTGGGAGACCCAGTACTTC. Translation: CASSPDLTGGGWETQYF.

The V and J genes are TRBV7-2 and TRBJ2-7; tentative D call: TRBD2 (7 bases). The germline V gene encodes CDR1 SGHTA and CDR2 FQGNSA. This CDR3 has 16 amino acids. Trimming shortened V by 5 bases and J by 3 bases, and 20 bases separated the two germline ends. In DNA form, the CDR3 reads TGTGCCAGCAGCCCCAAGGCAGGGGACTACTTCTACGAGCAGTACTTC. It specifies CASSPKAGDYFYEQYF.

This clone has just a few counts. The gene calls are TRBV5-6 and TRBJ1-3; 8 nucleotides line up with TRBD1. J lost 3 bases, V lost 4 bases, and 6 bases had no gene match. The CDR3 is made up of 15 amino acids. Germline V gene data show CDR1 as SGHDT and CDR2 as YYEEEE. The CDR3 bases are TGTGCCAGCAGCAAGCAGGGGGCCGGTGGAAACACCATATATTTT. Translating gives CASSKQGAGGNTIYF.

This clone showed up just once. This chain uses TRBV28 with TRBJ1-6, with D possibly TRBD1 on 5 matching bases. The length of the CDR3 is 12 residues. The germline CDR1 and CDR2 sequences are MDHEN and SYDVKM. The V gene lost 5 bases and the J gene lost 15 bases, with 14 bases spanning the gap. CDR3 sequence reads: CASSPLGTLLHF. In DNA form, the CDR3 reads TGTGCCAGCAGTCCCCTAGGGACTCTCCTCCACTTT.

This chain links TRBV14 with TRBJ1-6, with D unclear. Trimming left V 0 bases short and J 10 bases short, with 7 bases between. Germline CDR1 SGHDN, CDR2 FVKESK. The CDR3 has 13 amino acids. CDR3 residues: CASSQETASPLHF. CDR3 nucleotides: TGTGCCAGCAGCCAAGAAACAGCCTCACCCCTCCACTTT.

CDR3 amino acids: CASSPPGRGNTEAFF. The CDR3 nucleotides are TGTGCCAGCTCACCACCGGGTAGAGGGAACACTGAAGCTTTCTTT. This chain uses TRBV18 with TRBJ1-1; D gene unclear. Germline V gene sequence: CDR1 KGHSH, CDR2 LQKENI. Trimming pared 0 bases from V and 1 base from J, leaving 9 bases between. CDR3 size: 15 residues.